A single sample is the source of the 22 T cell receptor beta chains below, sequenced in a study of cytomegalovirus exposure and HLA in healthy donors (dated by TCRdb to 2016 to 2017). The receptor library was made with the immunoSEQ multiplex PCR assay. The multiplex PCR relied on a mix of 60 forward primers for TCR Vbeta segments and 13 reverse primers for TCR Jbeta segments. TCRdb provides this immuneACCESS table in a form limited to in-frame rearrangements. Some clones are lacking; in checked studies, under half of them reflect an unresolved V gene, and why the rest are absent is not known. This sample gives fewer than 250,000 clones in total; about 78% of them show up just once. The top ten clones comprise around 4% of the sample. The sample comprised PBMCs. Receptors were obtained from a male donor in good health and CMV-seronegative.

The V and J genes are TRBV6-5 and TRBJ1-1, with a tentative D call TRBD1 (5 bases). The CDR3 length is 15 residues. CDR1 MNHEY and CDR2 SVGAGI come from the germline V gene. V lost 6 bases and J lost 4, with 18 bases in between. This CDR3 reads CASSPRTTGSTEAFF. The DNA of the CDR3 is TGTGCCAGCAGCCCCCGCACTACAGGCTCCACTGAAGCTTTCTTT.

CDR3 DNA sequence: TGTGCCAGCAGCCAATCAGGACTAGCGGGTATTCCCGGGGAGCTGTTTTTT. This codes for CASSQSGLAGIPGELFF. The J gene is TRBJ2-2, the V gene TRBV28, with 11 bases matching TRBD2. The CDR3 runs to 17 residues. Trimming removed 6 bases from V and 6 bases from J; junction bases left unmatched: 12. Germline V gene sequence: CDR1 MDHEN, CDR2 SYDVKM.

CDR3 nucleotide sequence: TGCGCCAGCAAATTGGAGAGCGGGAGGGCCAGGAGCTCCTACAATGAGCAGTTCTTC. Protein sequence: CASKLESGRARSSYNEQFF. This chain connects TRBV10-1 to TRBJ2-1; 10 bases match TRBD2. CDR1 and CDR2 from the germline V gene are WNHNN and SYGVQD (reference sequence). The ends lost 7 bases at V and 0 bases at J; junction bases unmatched: 15. The CDR3 runs 19 residues.

CDR3 sequence reads: CASGHNPGVSNQPQHF. As DNA, the CDR3 is TGCGCCAGCGGCCACAACCCCGGAGTTAGCAATCAGCCCCAGCATTTT. The gene calls are TRBV5-1 and TRBJ1-5; D is uncertain. The V gene's germline CDR1 is SGHRS and CDR2 YFSETQ. This CDR3 spans 16 amino acids. The ends were cut back, 7 bases at V and 0 bases at J, with 17 bases in the middle.

This chain uses TRBV6-4 with TRBJ1-2, with D possibly TRBD1 on 5 matching bases. Germline V gene data show CDR1 as MRHNA and CDR2 as SNTAGT. The CDR3 length is 14 residues. Trimming pared 2 bases from V and 2 bases from J, leaving 9 bases between. CDR3 amino acids: CASSDGGLNYGYTF. The DNA for the CDR3 is TGTGCCAGCAGTGACGGGGGACTAAACTATGGCTACACCTTC.

As for this clone: The missing conserved phenylalanine or tryptophan at the end of this CDR3 makes a read error likely. The rearrangement links TRBV27 to TRBJ1-2, with TRBD1 as a possible D gene (6 bases). The CDR3 has 15 residues. Trimming removed 5 bases from V and 2 bases from J, with 15 bases in between. Germline CDR1 and CDR2: MNHEY and SMNVEV (reference sequence). As DNA, the CDR3 is TGTGCCAGCAGTCCCAGGGGTGGGACCAACTATGGCTACACCCTC. As protein: CASSPRGGTNYGYTL.

This clone occurred a few times. The genes are TRBV10-1 and TRBJ1-1; 8 bases match TRBD1. Trimming at V came to 3 bases and at J to 8 bases, leaving 11 bases not matched to a gene. The CDR3 sequence is 15 residues long. Germline V gene lookup returns CDR1 WNHNN and CDR2 SYGVQD (reference sequence). The CDR3 DNA follows: TGCGCCAGCAGTGACGGTGGATCCAGGGACAGGGAAGCTTTCTTT. It translates to CASSDGGSRDREAFF.

The chain joins TRBV30 to TRBJ1-2; TRBD1 is a possible D gene (5 bases). The CDR3 spans 14 residues. CDR1 is GTSNPN, CDR2 SVGIG, per germline (reference sequence). The V end lost 1 base, the J end lost 5 bases, and 14 bases lay between the germline ends. The CDR3, as DNA: TGTGCCTGGAGTGGGGGATCTGGGGCTTATGGCTACACCTTC. Amino acid sequence: CAWSGGSGAYGYTF. The full variable domain, in which reference TRBV30 and TRBJ1-2 provide the parts outside the CDR3, is SQTIHQWPATLVQPVGSPLSLECTVEGTSNPNLYWYRQAAGRGLQLLFYSVGIGQISSEVPQNLSASRPQDRQFILSSKKLLLSDSGFYLCAWSGGSGAYGYTFGSGTRLTVV.

This clone was picked up one time. V and J are TRBV18 and TRBJ2-3; 13 nucleotides line up with TRBD2. CDR1 is KGHSH, CDR2 LQKENI, per germline. V shed 3 bases and J 6 bases; nucleotides not matched to a gene: 9. CDR3 size: 17 residues. The CDR3 bases are TGTGCCAGCTCACCGCTAGGACTAGCGGGAGAGAGGGATACGCAGTATTTT. Protein: CASSPLGLAGERDTQYF. Complete variable domain (other parts from reference TRBV18 and TRBJ2-3): NAGVMQNPRHLVRRRGQEARLRCSPMKGHSHVYWYRQLPEEGLKFMVYLQKENIIDESGMPKERFSAEFPKEGPSILRIQQVVRGDSAAYFCASSPLGLAGERDTQYFGPGTRLTVL.

This clone was observed a handful of times. This chain links TRBV29-1 with TRBJ2-7; D gene unclear. V was pared by 0 bases and J by 0 bases, with 3 bases between. Germline V CDR1 and CDR2: SQVTM, ANQGSEA. The CDR3 loop spans 12 amino acids. CDR3 DNA: TGCAGCGTTGAAGACAGCTCCTACGAGCAGTACTTC. This translates into CSVEDSSYEQYF.

The chain joins TRBV6-5 to TRBJ2-7; maybe TRBD1 (6 bases). Trimming took off 2 bases at V and 3 bases at J, with 11 bases between the two ends. The CDR3 has 14 residues. The V gene's germline CDR1 is MNHEY and CDR2 SVGAGI. CDR3 protein: CASSYRDNIYEQYF. The DNA of the CDR3 is TGTGCCAGCAGTTACCGGGACAACATCTACGAGCAGTACTTC.

This clone appeared a few times. The rearrangement joins TRBV29-1 to TRBJ1-1; a possible D gene is TRBD1 (6 bases). The CDR3 extends over 13 amino acids. V was cut by 2 bases and J by 4 bases, with 11 bases left in between. CDR1 is SQVTM and CDR2 is ANQGSEA in the germline V gene. The CDR3 DNA follows: TGCAGCGTTGAAAGGGCAGGGGCCACTGAAGCTTTCTTT. Residues: CSVERAGATEAFF.

V usage is TRBV19 and J usage is TRBJ2-5, with TRBD2 as a possible D gene (6 bases). This CDR3 is 14 amino acids long. V shed 3 bases and J shed 4 bases, with 12 bases lying between them. Germline CDR1 reads LNHDA; CDR2 reads SQIVND (reference sequence). The chain's CDR3 is CASSMGGGTETQYF. Here the CDR3 DNA reads TGTGCCAGTAGTATGGGAGGAGGGACAGAGACCCAGTACTTC.

Concerning this clone: The germline gene is not matched at one end of the junction; a read error may be the cause. J is TRBJ1-1 and V is TRBV2, with D possibly being TRBD1 (6 bases). The V gene's germline CDR1 is SNHLY and CDR2 FYNNEI. The CDR3 runs to 13 residues. The CDR3 coding sequence is TGTGCCGGCAGTGACAGGATCCGGACTGAAGCTTTCTTT. Its protein product is CAGSDRIRTEAFF.

The CDR3 bases are TGTGCCAGCAGCTTCACTGAGAACACTGAAGCTTTCTTT. It yields the protein CASSFTENTEAFF. The chain employs TRBV11-2 and TRBJ1-1; D gene uncertain. Germline CDR1 reads SGHAT; CDR2 reads FQNNGV. This CDR3 is built from 13 residues. V lost 3 bases, J lost 1 base, and 6 bases lay in between.

The chain couples TRBV7-6 to TRBJ1-3, with D possibly being TRBD1 (6 bases). CDR1 is SGHVS, CDR2 FNYEAQ, per germline. The CDR3 covers 16 residues. The V end lost 1 base, the J end lost 0 bases, and 10 bases lay between the germline ends. The CDR3 protein is CASSLGTEPSGNTIYF. DNA for the CDR3: TGTGCCAGCAGCTTAGGGACAGAACCCTCTGGAAACACCATATATTTT.

This chain uses TRBV7-2 with TRBJ2-3; TRBD2 matches at 7 bases. Germline CDR1 is SGHTA and CDR2 is FQGNSA. V lost 2 bases to trimming and J lost 2 bases; unmatched junction nucleotides: 7. This CDR3 has 16 residues. DNA of the CDR3: TGTGCCAGCAGCTTACGGCAGGGAGGGGACACAGATACGCAGTATTTT. Protein product: CASSLRQGGDTDTQYF.

V gene TRBV11-2 combines with J gene TRBJ2-5; 11 bases map to TRBD2. The CDR3 totals 17 residues. The trim removed 4 bases at V and 4 bases at J, leaving 11 bases unmatched. In germline, CDR1 is SGHAT, CDR2 FQNNGV. CDR3 amino acids: CASSWGALAGAGETQYF. The CDR3 DNA sequence: TGTGCCAGCAGCTGGGGGGCACTAGCGGGAGCAGGAGAGACCCAGTACTTC.

V gene TRBV29-1 combines with J gene TRBJ2-3, with 8 bases fitting TRBD1. V lost 3 bases, J lost 1 base, and 0 bases stayed unmatched. From germline, CDR1 is SQVTM and CDR2 ANQGSEA. The CDR3 runs 13 residues. The CDR3 DNA reads as TGCAGCGTTGAGGGACAGGGCACAGATACGCAGTATTTT. It codes for CSVEGQGTDTQYF.

The chain combines TRBV28 with TRBJ2-3; D possibly corresponds to TRBD2 (6 bases). This CDR3 contains 14 residues. Germline CDR1 is MDHEN and CDR2 is SYDVKM. The V end was cut by 2 bases, the J end by 2 bases, with 8 bases between. CDR3 amino acids: CASSLGLSTDTQYF. CDR3 nucleotide sequence: TGTGCCAGCAGTTTAGGACTATCCACAGATACGCAGTATTTT.

The chain is built from TRBV27 and TRBJ2-5; 7 positions match TRBD2. The J call is in doubt because the DNA end fits TRBJ2-7 better. Germline CDR1 MNHEY, CDR2 SMNVEV (reference sequence). This CDR3 is 14 amino acids long. DNA for the CDR3: TGTGCCAGCAGTTTATCCGGACTAGCCTACGAGCAGTACTTC. Translating it yields CASSLSGLAYEQYF.

V usage is TRBV7-6 and J usage is TRBJ2-5, with 8 bases fitting TRBD2. The tail of the sequence fits TRBJ2-7 better, so the J call may be wrong. The CDR3 contains 16 residues. Germline values: CDR1 SGHVS, CDR2 FNYEAQ. Here the CDR3 reads CASSPGLAVRSYEQYF. CDR3 nucleotide sequence: TGTGCCAGCAGCCCAGGACTAGCCGTGAGGTCCTACGAGCAGTACTTC.